These 26 T cell receptor beta chains were sequenced from one sample in a study of blood T cell repertoires in COVID-19. Profiled with immunoSEQ multiplex PCR; TCRdb holds only in-frame clones, not every one. The data hold about 160,000 clones, with about 83% observed a single time. Sequenced sample: peripheral blood. The receptors originated from a woman aged 70 to 79 with COVID-19, enrolled during active disease.

V usage is TRBV6-4 and J usage is TRBJ1-2; TRBD1 matches at 8 bases. The trim removed 6 bases at V and 1 base at J, leaving 7 bases unmatched. Germline lookup yields CDR1 MRHNA and CDR2 SNTAGT. The CDR3 length is 15 residues. CDR3 sequence (DNA): TGTGCCAGCAGCGCAGGGGGCGCCGGTAACTATGGCTACACCTTC. Translating gives CASSAGGAGNYGYTF.

J is TRBJ2-3 and V is TRBV5-6; tentative D call: TRBD2 (6 bases). The V gene lost 4 bases and the J gene lost 2 bases, with 14 bases spanning the gap. The germline CDR1 and CDR2 sequences are SGHDT and YYEEEE. This CDR3 is built from 15 residues. The CDR3, as DNA: TGTGCCAGCAGCACCCGGAGGGGTTACACAGATACGCAGTATTTT. Residues: CASSTRRGYTDTQYF.

This chain links TRBV19 with TRBJ1-2; 8 bases agree with TRBD1. With V trimmed by 8 bases and J by 2 bases, 4 bases remained unmatched. This CDR3 has 13 amino acids. Germline V gene data show CDR1 as LNHDA and CDR2 as SQIVND (reference sequence). The CDR3 loop reads CASGDRGNYGYTF. CDR3 in DNA: TGTGCCAGTGGCGACAGGGGAAACTATGGCTACACCTTC.

The chain recombines TRBV18 with TRBJ2-7; 7 bases align to TRBD1. Trimming removed 5 bases from V and 2 bases from J; junction bases left unmatched: 9. Germline V gives CDR1 KGHSH, CDR2 LQKENI. This CDR3 is built from 15 residues. CDR3 bases: TGTGCCAGCTCATTAACCTCCGGGACAGCCTACGAGCAGTACTTC. Its translation is CASSLTSGTAYEQYF. Supplemented by reference TRBV18 and TRBJ2-7, the full variable domain reads NAGVMQNPRHLVRRRGQEARLRCSPMKGHSHVYWYRQLPEEGLKFMVYLQKENIIDESGMPKERFSAEFPKEGPSILRIQQVVRGDSAAYFCASSLTSGTAYEQYFGPGTRLTVT.

The chain is built from TRBV5-1 and TRBJ1-2; 8 bases match TRBD1. There are 15 residues in the CDR3. Germline V gene data show CDR1 as SGHRS and CDR2 as YFSETQ. Trimming took 4 bases from V and 7 from J; bases not matched to a gene: 12. CDR3 sequence: CASSPSGQVEGGYTF. CDR3 sequence (DNA): TGCGCCAGCAGCCCATCGGGACAGGTAGAGGGTGGCTACACCTTC.

This rearrangement joins TRBV11-2 to TRBJ2-7; TRBD2 matches 8 bases. V lost 1 base, J lost 2 bases, and 7 bases stayed unmatched. This CDR3 has 16 residues. Germline V lookup: CDR1 SGHAT, CDR2 FQNNGV. The CDR3 DNA follows: TGTGCCAGCAGCTTAGGGGGCGGGGGGTCCCCCTACGAGCAGTACTTC. As protein: CASSLGGGGSPYEQYF. Together with reference TRBV11-2 and TRBJ2-7, the CDR3 gives the full variable domain: EAGVAQSPRYKIIEKRQSVAFWCNPISGHATLYWYQQILGQGPKLLIQFQNNGVVDDSQLPKDRFSAERLKGVDSTLKIQPAKLEDSAVYLCASSLGGGGSPYEQYFGPGTRLTVT.

This chain links TRBV3-1 (or the pseudogene TRBV3-2) with TRBJ1-2; 8 positions match TRBD1. This CDR3 is 16 amino acids long. The germline CDR1 and CDR2 sequences are LGHDT and YNNKEL (reference sequence). V lost 4 bases and J lost 4; bases outside the gene matches: 11. For the CDR3, the DNA is TGTGCCAGCAGCCCCACTCGGACAGGGATGATCTATGGCTACACCTTC. Translating gives CASSPTRTGMIYGYTF.

V and J are TRBV6-4 and TRBJ2-2; possibly TRBD1 for D (5 bases). The CDR3 is 15 residues long. From germline, CDR1 is MRHNA and CDR2 SNTAGT. Trimming shortened V by 6 bases and J by 5 bases, and 16 bases separated the two germline ends. Written as DNA, the CDR3 is TGTGCCAGCAGCATGGACCCAAGGGGAACCGGGGAGCTGTTTTTT. Translating gives CASSMDPRGTGELFF.

This clone came up once. The V and J genes are TRBV9 and TRBJ1-3; 8 bases match TRBD1. Trimming at V came to 1 base and at J to 4 bases, leaving 7 bases not matched to a gene. The CDR3 is made up of 16 amino acids. CDR1 SGDLS and CDR2 YYNGEE come from the germline V gene. The CDR3 DNA follows: TGTGCCAGCAGCGTACTAGGACAGGGTGGAGGAAACACCATATATTTT. It specifies CASSVLGQGGGNTIYF.

The chain combines TRBV6-2 or TRBV6-3 with TRBJ1-1; TRBD1 agrees at 8 bases. Trimming at V came to 5 bases and at J to 5 bases, leaving 10 bases not matched to a gene. CDR1 is MNHEY and CDR2 is SVGEGT in the germline V gene. The CDR3 has 15 residues. CDR3: CASSRSRGRFTEAFF. CDR3 sequence (DNA): TGTGCCAGCAGTAGATCCAGGGGGCGGTTTACTGAAGCTTTCTTT.

The chain recombines TRBV27 with TRBJ2-2; 10 bases align to TRBD2. J lost 4 bases, V lost 6 bases, and 8 bases had no gene match. Germline CDR1 is MNHEY and CDR2 is SMNVEV (reference sequence). The CDR3 extends over 16 amino acids. CDR3 residues: CASRKRGGQGTGELFF. DNA of the CDR3: TGTGCCAGCAGGAAGCGGGGGGGCCAGGGCACCGGGGAGCTGTTTTTT.

The genes are TRBV3-1 (or the pseudogene TRBV3-2) and TRBJ2-2; TRBD2 matches at 10 bases. The CDR3 runs to 17 residues. The V gene's germline CDR1 is LGHDT and CDR2 YNNKEL (reference sequence). V trimming: 2 bases; J trimming: 0 bases; junction bases outside the gene matches: 3. CDR3 nucleotide sequence: TGTGCCAGCAGCCAAATAGCGGGGGGCCCGAACACCGGGGAGCTGTTTTTT. This gives the protein CASSQIAGGPNTGELFF.

The chain couples TRBV7-2 to TRBJ1-4; possible D gene TRBD1, 6 bases. CDR1 is SGHTA and CDR2 is FQGNSA in the germline V gene. This CDR3 region has 15 residues. The V gene lost 2 bases and the J gene lost 10 bases, with 17 bases spanning the gap. The chain's CDR3 is CASSLNGWTEGKLFF. CDR3 sequence (DNA): TGTGCCAGCAGCTTAAATGGATGGACAGAGGGAAAACTGTTTTTT.

This chain connects TRBV9 to TRBJ2-7; 12 positions agree with TRBD2. Germline V lookup: CDR1 SGDLS, CDR2 YYNGEE. There are 15 residues in the CDR3. J was trimmed by 4 bases and V by 3 bases; bases with no gene match: 5. CDR3 loop: CASSGGLAGHYEQYF. In nucleotides, the CDR3 is TGTGCCAGCAGCGGTGGACTAGCGGGACATTACGAGCAGTACTTC.

This sequence joins TRBV29-1 and TRBJ2-5; D call uncertain. The CDR3 is made up of 12 amino acids. V lost 3 bases, J lost 5 bases, and 10 bases lay in between. CDR1 SQVTM and CDR2 ANQGSEA come from the germline V gene. CDR3: CSVDNELETQYF. The CDR3 DNA is TGCAGCGTTGACAACGAGTTGGAGACCCAGTACTTC.

The gene calls are TRBV30 and TRBJ2-2; possibly TRBD2 for D (6 bases). CDR1 and CDR2 (germline): GTSNPN, SVGIG (reference sequence). The germline V and J ends were trimmed by 4 bases and 7 bases, with 10 bases remaining between them. The CDR3 covers 12 residues. CDR3 in DNA: TGTGCCTGGAATTGGGGAGGCGGGGAGCTGTTTTTT. It yields the protein CAWNWGGGELFF.

The V gene is TRBV2, the J gene TRBJ2-7; 8 bases are shared with TRBD1. Germline lookup yields CDR1 SNHLY and CDR2 FYNNEI. V shed 7 bases, J shed 5 bases, and the junction held 10 bases outside the gene matches. The CDR3 is 14 residues long. The CDR3 nucleotides read TGTGCCAGCACCCGGACAGGGAATTCCCACGAGCAGTACTTC. Its translation: CASTRTGNSHEQYF. The full variable domain, its missing parts supplied by reference TRBV2 and TRBJ2-7, is EPEVTQTPSHQVTQMGQEVILRCVPISNHLYFYWYRQILGQKVEFLVSFYNNEISEKSEIFDDQFSVERPDGSNFTLKIRSTKLEDSAMYFCASTRTGNSHEQYFGPGTRLTVT.

The gene calls are TRBV5-4 and TRBJ1-3; 7 positions agree with TRBD1. V shed 6 bases, J shed 4 bases, and the junction held 7 bases outside the gene matches. CDR1 is SGHNT and CDR2 is YYREEE in the germline V gene (reference sequence). The CDR3 contains 14 residues. The CDR3 nucleotides read TGTGCCAGCACCCAAGGGGGCCTGGGAAACACCATATATTTT. It yields the protein CASTQGGLGNTIYF.

The chain carries TRBV2 and TRBJ2-1, with TRBD1 matching over 11 bases. The CDR3 runs 14 residues. CDR1 and CDR2 (germline): SNHLY, FYNNEI. J gave up 6 bases and V 6 bases, and 4 bases lay outside the gene matches. The CDR3, as DNA: TGTGCCAGCAGACTAGGGACAGGGGGCAATGAGCAGTTCTTC. Its protein is CASRLGTGGNEQFF.

The genes are TRBV4-1 and TRBJ2-7, with TRBD2 identical over 8 bases. The germline gives CDR1 MGHRA, CDR2 YSYEKL. The CDR3 extends over 15 amino acids. V trimming: 0 bases; J trimming: 2 bases; junction bases outside the gene matches: 3. The chain's CDR3 is CASSQDPGLAYEQYF. The CDR3, as DNA: TGCGCCAGCAGCCAAGACCCGGGACTAGCCTACGAGCAGTACTTC.

The chain joins TRBV3-1 (or the pseudogene TRBV3-2) to TRBJ1-2; 7 nucleotides align to TRBD1. Germline CDR1 LGHDT, CDR2 YNNKEL (reference sequence). This CDR3 region has 14 residues. Losses at the gene ends were 7 bases for V and 4 bases for J; bases not matched to a gene: 9. CDR3 coding DNA: TGTGCCAGCACTTCGGAGGGGGCTGGCTATGGCTACACCTTC. Amino acid sequence: CASTSEGAGYGYTF.

The CDR3, as DNA: TGTGCCAAGGACAGGGGGCTGAGCACAGATACGCAGTATTTT. It codes for CAKDRGLSTDTQYF. The V gene is TRBV6-4, the J gene TRBJ2-3, with 11 bases lining up with TRBD1. The CDR3 is 14 amino acids. J gave up 0 bases and V 10 bases, and 3 bases lay outside the gene matches. Per germline, CDR1 MRHNA and CDR2 SNTAGT.

This chain links TRBV28 with TRBJ1-4; TRBD1 agrees at 8 bases. CDR3 length equals 13 residues. Germline assignment: CDR1 MDHEN and CDR2 SYDVKM. The ends lost 5 bases at V and 8 bases at J; junction bases unmatched: 4. The CDR3 DNA sequence: TGTGCCAGCAGTGATGACAGGGGCGAAAAACTGTTTTTT. Protein product: CASSDDRGEKLFF. The variable domain in full, with the rest retrieved from reference TRBV28 and TRBJ1-4, is DVKVTQSSRYLVKRTGEKVFLECVQDMDHENMFWYRQDPGLGLRLIYFSYDVKMKEKGDIPEGYSVSREKKERFSLILESASTNQTSMYLCASSDDRGEKLFFGSGTQLSVL.

The chain recombines TRBV6-5 with TRBJ2-7; 8 bases line up with TRBD1. The length of the CDR3 is 14 residues. Germline CDR1 MNHEY, CDR2 SVGAGI. After removal of 6 bases from V and 5 bases from J, the junction contained 9 bases not matched to a gene. CDR3 sequence (DNA): TGTGCCAGCAGCCTACAGGGGGGTTCGAACGAGCAGTACTTC. It encodes CASSLQGGSNEQYF.

This chain connects TRBV6-6 to TRBJ1-4, with 8 nucleotides matching TRBD1. V was clipped by 3 bases and J by 6 bases; unmatched bases: 9. Germline CDR1 MNHNY, CDR2 SVGAGI (reference sequence). This CDR3 is built from 16 residues. The CDR3 DNA follows: TGTGCCAGCAGTTATACAGGCAGGGGGCGGGATGAAAAACTGTTTTTT. It yields the protein CASSYTGRGRDEKLFF.

The V and J genes are TRBV5-4 and TRBJ2-3, with TRBD2 matching over 9 bases. This CDR3 region has 15 residues. The junction had 7 bases not matched to a gene; V was cut back by 6 bases and J by 2 bases. Per germline, CDR1 SGHNT and CDR2 YYREEE (reference sequence). DNA of the CDR3: TGTGCCAGCATGGAAGCGGGGGGCCACACAGATACGCAGTATTTT. Translating it yields CASMEAGGHTDTQYF.